This T cell receptor (beta chain) comes out of a study of cytomegalovirus exposure and HLA in healthy donors. The study, taken as a whole, reports: The dataset shows that most TCR sequences were rare, while some public TCRs occurred in many donors.

Donors were drawn from the approximately 120-subject validation cohort, separate from the roughly 700-subject first cohort. Using immunoSEQ multiplex PCR, the repertoire was profiled, and TCRdb retains in-frame clones only, with some absent. There are about 360,000 clones in the sample; about nine tenths occur only once, and 0.65% to 0.95% lies in the top ten. Remarks on this clone: Its antigen remains unknown.

V lost 5 bases, J lost 1 base, and 8 bases lay in between. Germline CDR1 and CDR2: PRHDT and FYEKMQ (reference sequence). The CDR3 runs 14 residues. The sample taken for sequencing was PBMCs. The V call is TRBV13, the J call TRBJ2-2; D may be TRBD2 (6 bases). This clonotype originated in a woman between 18 and 30 years old in good health and CMV-seronegative. The chain's CDR3 is CASSMGLNTGELFF. CDR3 sequence (DNA): TGTGCCAGCAGCATGGGACTGAACACCGGGGAGCTGTTTTTT.